This T cell receptor beta chain originates from a study of T-cell memory formation after mild COVID-19. The study, taken as a whole, reports: Clones that shrank (day 15 to 85) were balanced CD4/CD8, whereas later expanders leaned CD4+.

MiXCR was run by TCRdb on the 5' RACE reads, yielding one entry per CDR3 protein. The sample shows 170,000 or so distinct CDR3 sequences, roughly 23% of them seen only once. As regards this clonotype: What it binds is unknown.

From germline, CDR1 is SEHNR and CDR2 FQNEAQ (reference sequence). The CDR3 totals 11 residues. Trimming left V 5 bases short and J 4 bases short, with 5 bases between. The sequence was collected from an adult woman who had mild COVID-19 (a few samples of this study predate the infection). Cell type and time point are not known. Material: PBMCs or a T cell subset sorted from them (not recorded which). The rearrangement joins TRBV7-9 to TRBJ2-5; the D is unclear. The DNA for the CDR3 is TGTGCCAGCAGCCCGACAGAGACCCAGTACTTC. The encoded protein is CASSPTETQYF.